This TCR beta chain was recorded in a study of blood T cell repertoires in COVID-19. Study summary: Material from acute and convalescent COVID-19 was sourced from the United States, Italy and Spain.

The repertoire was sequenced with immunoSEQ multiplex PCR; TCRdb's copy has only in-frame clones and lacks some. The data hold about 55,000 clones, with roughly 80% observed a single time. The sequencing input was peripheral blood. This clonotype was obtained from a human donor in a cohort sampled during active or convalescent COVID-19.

For the CDR3, the DNA is TGTGCCAGCAGCGTATTGAGCTCTGGAAACACCATATATTTT. Its translation is CASSVLSSGNTIYF. The V and J genes are TRBV9 and TRBJ1-3; unclear D gene. This CDR3 contains 14 residues. Between the trimmed V and J ends, which lost 1 base and 0 bases, there was a span of 5 bases. The germline V gene has CDR1 SGDLS and CDR2 YYNGEE.